This entry lists 16 T cell receptor beta chains sequenced from one sample in a study of T cells in Graves' hyperthyroidism and ophthalmopathy. RNA transcripts provided the source from which TCR beta CDR3 regions were amplified. HTBI primers drove first-round RT-PCR of the TCR CDR3. A single record per CDR3 protein comes from TCRdb applying MiXCR to the multiplex PCR reads. The sample lists about 640,000 distinct CDR3 sequences, 20% to 25% occurring once. Sequencing used blood. The receptors were sampled from a man younger than 45 with Graves' ophthalmopathy.

The chain has TRBV7-9 and TRBJ2-3; 9 bases map to TRBD2. J lost 11 bases, V lost 5 bases, and 11 bases had no gene match. This CDR3 is built from 14 residues. The germline gives CDR1 SEHNR, CDR2 FQNEAQ (reference sequence). The CDR3 DNA sequence: TGTGCCAGCAGCCCGGTAGCGGGAGAGGGTGGGCAGTATTTT. This encodes CASSPVAGEGGQYF.

The chain carries TRBV27 and TRBJ2-7; D is undetermined. Germline CDR1 and CDR2: MNHEY and SMNVEV (reference sequence). Trimming left V 2 bases short and J 2 bases short, with 16 bases between. The CDR3 contains 16 residues. CDR3 in amino acids: CASSLGKGGLPYEQYF. DNA for the CDR3: TGTGCCAGCAGTTTAGGAAAGGGTGGTCTTCCCTACGAGCAGTACTTC.

V usage is TRBV27 and J usage is TRBJ2-5; no firm D call. This CDR3 has 15 residues. Germline V gene lookup returns CDR1 MNHEY and CDR2 SMNVEV (reference sequence). V dropped 6 bases and J dropped 4 bases, with 18 bases sitting between them. Here the CDR3 reads CASSGSWGKGETQYF. CDR3 coding DNA: TGTGCCAGCAGCGGCTCCTGGGGAAAAGGAGAGACCCAGTACTTC.

This clonotype has ten or more counts. The rearrangement links TRBV11-2 to TRBJ2-1; D remains ambiguous. This CDR3 comprises 14 residues. Trimming pared 3 bases from V and 6 bases from J, leaving 12 bases between. Germline lookup yields CDR1 SGHAT and CDR2 FQNNGV. The CDR3 sequence is CASSFKLLGNEQFF. The CDR3 nucleotides read TGTGCCAGCAGCTTTAAACTATTAGGCAATGAGCAGTTCTTC.

This clonotype was detected ten times or more. V is TRBV20-1 and J is TRBJ1-1, with unresolved D. Germline V gives CDR1 DFQATT, CDR2 SNEGSKA (reference sequence). V was pared by 5 bases and J by 1 base, with 14 bases between. The CDR3 loop spans 14 amino acids. CDR3 sequence: CSAPGRDGNTEAFF. The CDR3 coding sequence is TGCAGTGCTCCGGGGAGAGATGGGAACACTGAAGCTTTCTTT.

The chain combines TRBV6-1 with TRBJ2-7, with a tentative D call TRBD1 (6 bases). This CDR3 region has 16 residues. Between the trimmed V and J ends, which lost 7 bases and 1 base, there was a span of 20 bases. Germline-derived CDR1 and CDR2 are MNHNS and SASEGT. This CDR3 reads CASTKAPGAISYEQYF. The CDR3 coding sequence is TGTGCCAGCACTAAGGCCCCAGGGGCCATTTCCTACGAGCAGTACTTC.

This clonotype was found many times. This sequence joins TRBV6-2 or TRBV6-3 and TRBJ1-1; D not resolved. The germline gives CDR1 MNHEY, CDR2 SVGEGT. Trimming removed 7 bases from V and 5 bases from J, with 14 bases in between. The CDR3 is 13 residues long. DNA for the CDR3: TGTGCCAGCACCTCGGGGTTAGAAACTGAAGCTTTCTTT. Amino acids: CASTSGLETEAFF.

The V and J genes are TRBV7-2 and TRBJ2-2; D is perhaps TRBD1 or TRBD2 (5 bases each). Germline V gene lookup returns CDR1 SGHTA and CDR2 FQGNSA. The CDR3 is 12 amino acids. V lost 9 bases to trimming and J lost 6 bases, with 11 bases between them. CDR3 residues: CARRGRAGELFF. Written as DNA, the CDR3 is TGTGCCAGGAGGGGTCGAGCCGGGGAGCTGTTTTTT. The whole variable domain, remainder taken from reference TRBV7-2 and TRBJ2-2, is GAGVSQSPSNKVTEKGKDVELRCDPISGHTALYWYRQSLGQGLEFLIYFQGNSAPDKSGLPSDRFSAERTGGSVSTLTIQRTQQEDSAVYLCARRGRAGELFFGEGSRLTVL.

Regarding this clonotype: This CDR3 fails to terminate in the conserved phenylalanine or tryptophan, so it likely reflects a read error. The genes are TRBV28 and TRBJ1-2; D is possibly TRBD1 (5 bases). This CDR3 is 14 amino acids long. Trimming shortened V by 6 bases and J by 0 bases, and 11 bases separated the two germline ends. Looked up from germline, CDR1 is MDHEN and CDR2 is SYDVKM. The CDR3 loop reads CASRLQEANYGYTL. The CDR3 DNA follows: TGTGCCAGCAGGTTACAGGAAGCTAACTATGGCTACACCCTC.

Ten or more counts support this clonotype. The rearrangement links TRBV2 to TRBJ1-5; D is unclear. CDR1 is SNHLY and CDR2 is FYNNEI in the germline V gene. V lost 2 bases and J 5 bases, leaving 4 bases between the germline ends. The CDR3 length is 12 residues. CDR3: CASSEPHQPQHF. In DNA, the CDR3 is TGTGCCAGCAGTGAACCCCATCAGCCCCAGCATTTT.

This clonotype was detected a few times. The chain couples TRBV5-1 to TRBJ2-1; 15 bases fit TRBD2. The CDR3 length is 18 residues. The J segment lost 7 bases and the V segment lost 2 bases, leaving 10 bases of the junction unmatched. Germline loops: CDR1 SGHRS, CDR2 YFSETQ. CDR3 coding DNA: TGCGCCAGCAGCTTCAAGCCCCCGGGACTAGCGGGAGGTAATGAGCAGTTCTTC. It specifies CASSFKPPGLAGGNEQFF.

The rearrangement links TRBV25-1 to TRBJ1-2, with 7 bases identical to TRBD1. The CDR3 totals 15 residues. Germline V gene sequence: CDR1 MGHDK, CDR2 SYGVNS. V trimming: 5 bases; J trimming: 7 bases; junction bases outside the gene matches: 13. This CDR3 reads CASSSTGTVSGGYTF. CDR3 in DNA: TGTGCCAGCAGTTCTACCGGGACAGTCTCGGGTGGCTACACCTTC.

The genes are TRBV28 and TRBJ2-1; D unresolved. CDR1 is MDHEN and CDR2 is SYDVKM in the germline V gene. The CDR3 length is 14 residues. Trimming shortened V by 6 bases and J by 3 bases, and 12 bases separated the two germline ends. The CDR3 protein is CASSLETFYNEQFF. CDR3 in DNA: TGTGCCAGCAGCTTGGAGACTTTCTACAATGAGCAGTTCTTC.

This clonotype was counted at least ten times. This chain uses TRBV7-2 with TRBJ1-5, with D perhaps matching TRBD1 (5 bases). This CDR3 is built from 16 residues. The germline V gene has CDR1 SGHTA and CDR2 FQGNSA. V lost 5 bases to trimming and J lost 0 bases, with 14 bases between them. The CDR3 DNA is TGTGCCAGCAGCCCCCGGGGGGGGTCTAGCAATCAGCCCCAGCATTTT. Protein: CASSPRGGSSNQPQHF.

This clonotype showed up just a few times. The CDR3 spells CASSPDPGLARENIQYF. The CDR3 DNA reads TGTGCCAGCAGCCCCGACCCGGGTCTAGCGAGGGAAAACATTCAGTACTTC. The genes are TRBV4-2 and TRBJ2-4, with a weak D call TRBD2 (6 bases). Germline V gene data show CDR1 as LGHNA and CDR2 as YNFKEQ. The CDR3 totals 17 residues. V lost 4 bases to trimming and J lost 5 bases, with 21 bases between them.

V usage is TRBV5-8 and J usage is TRBJ1-1, with TRBD1 matching 10 bases. The V and J ends lost 4 bases and 5 bases, in that order; junction bases with no gene match: 8. The CDR3 length is 15 residues. Germline V gene sequence: CDR1 SGHTS, CDR2 YDEGEE. The CDR3 DNA sequence: TGTGCCAGCAGCAATGACAGGGGGCGAGGTACTGAAGCTTTCTTT. Encoded protein: CASSNDRGRGTEAFF.